Listed below are T cell receptor beta chains from one sample, sequenced in a study of blood T cell repertoires in COVID-19. Measured with immunoSEQ multiplex PCR; TCRdb has only the in-frame clones, and not every one. The sample has 200,000 to 250,000 clones; around 88% are singletons. The sample comprised PBMCs or T cells enriched from blood (not recorded which). All receptors derive from a woman aged 45 to 65 who had recovered from COVID-19. CDR3s include the opening cysteine and the closing phenylalanine or tryptophan. The D gene is left open where the match is weak. Clone size is not always given. Where it is, it says once, few, many or a class for expanded clones.

clone_size: -; d_call: TRBD2; v_call: TRBV11-2; j_call: TRBJ2-3; cdr3_aa: CASSLVAGGPTDTQYF; cdr3_nt: TGTGCCAGCAGCTTAGTAGCGGGGGGACCCACAGATACGCAGTATTTT
clone_size: few; d_call: -; v_call: TRBV5-4; j_call: TRBJ1-2; cdr3_aa: CASSHGGADYGYTF; cdr3_nt: TGTGCCAGCAGCCACGGGGGGGCCGACTATGGCTACACCTTC
clone_size: once; d_call: -; v_call: TRBV28; j_call: TRBJ1-5; cdr3_aa: CASRIQGKPQHF; cdr3_nt: TGTGCCAGCAGAATACAGGGTAAGCCCCAGCATTTT
clone_size: -; d_call: TRBD2; v_call: TRBV29-1; j_call: TRBJ2-7; cdr3_aa: CSVEDGTSDTSYEQYF; cdr3_nt: TGCAGCGTTGAAGATGGGACTAGCGATACCTCCTACGAGCAGTACTTC
clone_size: once; d_call: -; v_call: TRBV5-1; j_call: TRBJ1-5; cdr3_aa: CASSLSGGNQPQHF; cdr3_nt: TGCGCCAGCAGCTTGTCCGGGGGCAATCAGCCCCAGCATTTT
clone_size: -; d_call: TRBD1; v_call: TRBV10-2; j_call: TRBJ1-5; cdr3_aa: CASSLQGGQPQHF; cdr3_nt: TGCGCCAGCAGCTTACAGGGGGGCCAGCCCCAGCATTTT
clone_size: -; d_call: TRBD2; v_call: TRBV10-1; j_call: TRBJ2-3; cdr3_aa: CASRASGGRSDTQYF; cdr3_nt: TGCGCCAGCAGAGCTAGCGGGGGAAGGTCAGATACGCAGTATTTT
clone_size: -; d_call: -; v_call: TRBV14; j_call: TRBJ2-3; cdr3_aa: CASSQSSTGDTQYF; cdr3_nt: TGTGCCAGCAGCCAATCTTCAACGGGGGATACGCAGTATTTT
clone_size: -; d_call: TRBD2; v_call: TRBV5-1; j_call: TRBJ2-1; cdr3_aa: CASSLVISGRLDEQFF; cdr3_nt: TGCGCCAGCAGCTTGGTGATTAGCGGGAGGCTGGATGAGCAGTTCTTC
clone_size: once; d_call: -; v_call: TRBV10-1; j_call: TRBJ2-5; cdr3_aa: CARTRSLRIGVQETQYF; cdr3_nt: TGCGCCAGGACTCGTTCCCTTCGCATAGGAGTCCAAGAGACCCAGTACTTC
clone_size: -; d_call: -; v_call: TRBV24-1; j_call: TRBJ2-3; cdr3_aa: CATSDSVTDTQYF; cdr3_nt: TGTGCCACCAGTGATTCAGTCACAGATACGCAGTATTTT
clone_size: -; d_call: TRBD1; v_call: TRBV28; j_call: TRBJ2-2; cdr3_aa: CASNRNTGTGGGELFF; cdr3_nt: TGTGCCAGCAACCGTAACACCGGGACAGGGGGTGGGGAGCTGTTTTTT
clone_size: -; d_call: -; v_call: TRBV3-1/TRBV3-2; j_call: TRBJ1-4; cdr3_aa: CASSYRGYGNEKLFF; cdr3_nt: TGTGCCAGCAGCTATCGGGGTTACGGGAATGAAAAACTGTTTTTT
clone_size: -; d_call: -; v_call: TRBV28; j_call: TRBJ1-2; cdr3_aa: CASMRQGQGLGYTF; cdr3_nt: TGTGCCAGCATGAGGCAGGGGCAAGGGCTCGGCTACACCTTC
clone_size: -; d_call: TRBD2; v_call: TRBV5-4; j_call: TRBJ2-2; cdr3_aa: CASSSGLAGGNTGELFF; cdr3_nt: TGTGCCAGCAGCTCGGGACTAGCGGGAGGAAACACCGGGGAGCTGTTTTTT
clone_size: -; d_call: TRBD1; v_call: TRBV4-1; j_call: TRBJ2-7; cdr3_aa: CASSHDRDYEQYF; cdr3_nt: TGCGCCAGCAGCCACGACAGGGACTACGAGCAGTACTTC
clone_size: -; d_call: -; v_call: TRBV7-2; j_call: TRBJ1-3; cdr3_aa: CASSSTKAGNTIYF; cdr3_nt: TGTGCCAGCAGCTCAACAAAAGCTGGAAACACCATATATTTT
clone_size: -; d_call: TRBD1; v_call: TRBV29-1; j_call: TRBJ2-3; cdr3_aa: CSVLVGWTGQQDTQYF; cdr3_nt: TGCAGCGTTCTAGTAGGTTGGACAGGCCAACAAGATACGCAGTATTTT
clone_size: -; d_call: -; v_call: TRBV10-1; j_call: TRBJ2-3; cdr3_aa: CASSESGHGSDTQYF; cdr3_nt: TGCGCCAGCAGTGAGTCGGGACATGGGTCGGATACGCAGTATTTT
clone_size: -; d_call: -; v_call: TRBV2; j_call: TRBJ2-1; cdr3_aa: CASYLLNEQFF; cdr3_nt: TGTGCCAGCTATCTACTCAATGAGCAGTTCTTC
clone_size: -; d_call: TRBD2; v_call: TRBV4-1; j_call: TRBJ2-7; cdr3_aa: CASSQDSSGRASYGEQYF; cdr3_nt: TGCGCCAGCAGCCAAGATTCTAGCGGGAGGGCCTCCTATGGCGAGCAGTACTTC
clone_size: few; d_call: TRBD1; v_call: TRBV5-1; j_call: TRBJ1-2; cdr3_aa: CASSTDRDGGYTF; cdr3_nt: TGCGCCAGCAGCACGGACAGGGACGGAGGCTACACCTTC
clone_size: -; d_call: -; v_call: TRBV6-5; j_call: TRBJ1-1; cdr3_aa: CASSYYRQFSKAFF; cdr3_nt: TGTGCCAGCAGTTATTATCGACAGTTTTCAAAAGCTTTCTTT
clone_size: few; d_call: TRBD2; v_call: TRBV7-2; j_call: TRBJ2-2; cdr3_aa: CASSLAGLWVPGELFF; cdr3_nt: TGTGCCAGCAGCTTAGCGGGACTATGGGTACCCGGGGAGCTGTTTTTT
clone_size: -; d_call: TRBD1; v_call: TRBV19; j_call: TRBJ2-1; cdr3_aa: CASRNQGASEQFF; cdr3_nt: TGTGCCAGTAGAAACCAGGGGGCCAGTGAGCAGTTCTTC
clone_size: -; d_call: TRBD1; v_call: TRBV30; j_call: TRBJ1-2; cdr3_aa: CASLDRVKRGYTF; cdr3_nt: TGTGCCAGCCTGGACAGGGTCAAGCGTGGCTACACCTTC
clone_size: -; d_call: TRBD2; v_call: TRBV11-2; j_call: TRBJ2-3; cdr3_aa: CASSGRLASTDTQYF; cdr3_nt: TGTGCCAGCAGCGGACGACTAGCCAGCACAGATACGCAGTATTTT
clone_size: -; d_call: -; v_call: TRBV12-3/TRBV12-4; j_call: TRBJ1-5; cdr3_aa: CASSSQWNQPQHF; cdr3_nt: TGTGCCAGCAGTTCGCAGTGGAATCAGCCCCAGCATTTT
clone_size: -; d_call: -; v_call: TRBV19; j_call: TRBJ1-1; cdr3_aa: CASSIVSGRVNTEAFF; cdr3_nt: TGTGCCAGTAGTATCGTAAGTGGGAGGGTAAACACTGAAGCTTTCTTT
clone_size: -; d_call: TRBD2; v_call: TRBV24-1; j_call: TRBJ2-1; cdr3_aa: CATSDRTSGAGSYNEQFF; cdr3_nt: TGTGCCACCAGTGATCGCACCTCTGGAGCGGGATCTTACAATGAGCAGTTCTTC
clone_size: -; d_call: -; v_call: TRBV5-4; j_call: TRBJ1-2; cdr3_aa: CASSLTQGYGYTF; cdr3_nt: TGTGCCAGCAGCCTCACCCAGGGCTATGGCTACACCTTC
clone_size: once; d_call: -; v_call: TRBV10-2; j_call: TRBJ1-6; cdr3_aa: CASSGQFNSPLHF; cdr3_nt: TGCGCCAGCAGTGGACAGTTTAATTCACCCCTCCACTTT
clone_size: -; d_call: -; v_call: TRBV5-4; j_call: TRBJ1-6; cdr3_aa: CASSRQADDAYNSPLHF; cdr3_nt: TGTGCCAGCAGCCGACAAGCGGACGATGCCTATAATTCACCCCTCCACTTT
clone_size: -; d_call: TRBD1; v_call: TRBV29-1; j_call: TRBJ1-1; cdr3_aa: CSVGKAGTGGNTEAFF; cdr3_nt: TGCAGCGTTGGAAAAGCCGGGACAGGGGGCAACACTGAAGCTTTCTTT
clone_size: -; d_call: TRBD1; v_call: TRBV9; j_call: TRBJ1-1; cdr3_aa: CASSVGQGMNTEAFF; cdr3_nt: TGTGCCAGCAGCGTGGGACAGGGGATGAACACTGAAGCTTTCTTT
clone_size: once; d_call: -; v_call: TRBV4-2; j_call: TRBJ2-7; cdr3_aa: CASSHNRRGPRDSEQYF; cdr3_nt: TGTGCCAGCAGCCACAATCGGCGGGGACCCCGAGATTCCGAGCAGTACTTC
clone_size: -; d_call: -; v_call: TRBV27; j_call: TRBJ1-5; cdr3_aa: CASSFIEGGQPQHF; cdr3_nt: TGTGCCAGCAGTTTTATAGAGGGAGGCCAGCCCCAGCATTTT
clone_size: -; d_call: TRBD1; v_call: TRBV19; j_call: TRBJ1-5; cdr3_aa: CASNPDRQPQPQHF; cdr3_nt: TGTGCCAGTAACCCGGACAGGCAGCCTCAGCCCCAGCATTTT
clone_size: -; d_call: -; v_call: TRBV7-9; j_call: TRBJ1-2; cdr3_aa: CASSPSRGYYGYTF; cdr3_nt: TGTGCCAGCAGCCCCAGTCGAGGTTATTATGGCTACACCTTC